These T cell receptor beta chains were read from a single sample in a study of patients and donors after allogeneic stem cell transplantation. A single record per CDR3 protein comes from TCRdb applying MiXCR to the RT-PCR reads. This sample has under 200,000 distinct CDR3 sequences, with around 28% found just once. Input material: blood, either unsorted or a sorted T cell fraction (not recorded which). The receptors shown here come from a human donor who was either an allogeneic HSCT recipient or a stem cell or donor lymphocyte infusion donor (not recorded which). It is not recorded whose cells these are; they may come from a transplant donor. The CDR3 runs from the conserved cysteine through the conserved F or W. The D gene is left open where the match is weak. Clone sizes are given selectively: once, few, many, or a class where the clone is expanded.

v_gene: TRBV27
abundance: -
j_gene: TRBJ2-1
d_gene: TRBD2
len: 14
CDR3nt: TGTGCCAGCAAACTACTTAGCGGGAGGACTGAGCAGTTCTTC
CDR3aa: CASKLLSGRTEQFF

v_gene: TRBV4-1
abundance: -
j_gene: TRBJ2-1
d_gene: -
len: 15
CDR3nt: TGCGCCAGCAGCCAATTCCGGGAGACTACCAATGAGCAGTTCTTC
CDR3aa: CASSQFRETTNEQFF

v_gene: TRBV7-9
abundance: -
j_gene: TRBJ2-7
d_gene: TRBD1
len: 13
CDR3nt: TGTGCCAGCAGGGACAGGAGTTCCTACGAGCAGTACTTC
CDR3aa: CASRDRSSYEQYF

v_gene: TRBV18
abundance: -
j_gene: TRBJ2-3
d_gene: -
len: 15
CDR3nt: TGTGCCAGCTCACCCCTCTCGGGAGTGGCAGATACGCAGTATTTT
CDR3aa: CASSPLSGVADTQYF

v_gene: TRBV15
abundance: -
j_gene: TRBJ1-1
d_gene: -
len: 15
CDR3nt: TGTGCCACCAGCAGAGATGCAGGGCGGAACACTGAAGCTTTCTTT
CDR3aa: CATSRDAGRNTEAFF

v_gene: TRBV4-2
abundance: -
j_gene: TRBJ1-1
d_gene: -
len: 11
CDR3nt: TGTGCCAGCAGTCCCGGTTTGCGTGCTTTCTTT
CDR3aa: CASSPGLRAFF

v_gene: TRBV10-3
abundance: -
j_gene: TRBJ2-1
d_gene: TRBD2
len: 17
CDR3nt: TGTGCCATCAGTGAGTCGATGGATTCTAGCGGGAGGCATGAGCAGTTCTTC
CDR3aa: CAISESMDSSGRHEQFF

v_gene: TRBV28
abundance: few
j_gene: TRBJ2-3
d_gene: -
len: 14
CDR3nt: TGTGCCAGCAGTTTAGGGTTTGTGGCAGATACGCAGTATTTT
CDR3aa: CASSLGFVADTQYF

v_gene: TRBV12-3/TRBV12-4
abundance: -
j_gene: TRBJ1-1
d_gene: -
len: 11
CDR3nt: TGTGCCAGCAGTCTCGGGAGTAAAGCTTTCTTT
CDR3aa: CASSLGSKAFF

v_gene: TRBV20-1
abundance: -
j_gene: TRBJ1-5
d_gene: -
len: 15
CDR3nt: TGCAGCCTCCCAAGCGGGGGACATAGCAATCAGCCCCAGCATTTT
CDR3aa: CSLPSGGHSNQPQHF

v_gene: TRBV20-1
abundance: few
j_gene: TRBJ2-7
d_gene: -
len: 13
CDR3nt: TGCAGTGCTACCGGGGAAATGGGACACGAGCAGTACTTC
CDR3aa: CSATGEMGHEQYF

v_gene: TRBV12-3/TRBV12-4
abundance: many
j_gene: TRBJ1-5
d_gene: TRBD1
len: 13
CDR3nt: TGTGCCAGCAGCCCGGGACAGGGTCAGCCCCAGCATTTT
CDR3aa: CASSPGQGQPQHF

v_gene: TRBV10-3
abundance: -
j_gene: TRBJ2-7
d_gene: TRBD1
len: 13
CDR3nt: TGTGCCATCAGTCGGACAGGGTACAACGAGCAGTACTTC
CDR3aa: CAISRTGYNEQYF

v_gene: TRBV11-2
abundance: many
j_gene: TRBJ1-1
d_gene: -
len: 12
CDR3nt: TGTGCCAGCAGCCGATGGGTCTCTGAAGCTTTCTTT
CDR3aa: CASSRWVSEAFF

v_gene: TRBV24-1
abundance: -
j_gene: TRBJ2-1
d_gene: TRBD2
len: 15
CDR3nt: TGTGCCACCAGTGATCCTAGCGGGAGGGCCAATGAGCAGTTCTTC
CDR3aa: CATSDPSGRANEQFF

v_gene: TRBV28
abundance: -
j_gene: TRBJ1-2
d_gene: TRBD1
len: 11
CDR3nt: TGTGCCAGCAGTTTGACAGGGGACTACACCTTC
CDR3aa: CASSLTGDYTF

v_gene: TRBV7-9
abundance: -
j_gene: TRBJ2-7
d_gene: -
len: 15
CDR3nt: TGTGCCAGCAGCTTAGTTGGGGCAGGAACCTACGAGCAGTACTTC
CDR3aa: CASSLVGAGTYEQYF

v_gene: TRBV6-5
abundance: many
j_gene: TRBJ2-7
d_gene: TRBD1
len: 15
CDR3nt: TGTGCCAGCAGTAGGGGGACAGGTCAACACTACGAGCAGTACTTC
CDR3aa: CASSRGTGQHYEQYF

v_gene: TRBV29-1
abundance: -
j_gene: TRBJ1-2
d_gene: -
len: 12
CDR3nt: TGCAGCGTTGTCCCCCAGAACTATGGCTACACCTTC
CDR3aa: CSVVPQNYGYTF

v_gene: TRBV5-6
abundance: -
j_gene: TRBJ2-2
d_gene: -
len: 13
CDR3nt: TGTGCCAGCAGCGGGTCCGACACCGGGGAGCTGTTTTTT
CDR3aa: CASSGSDTGELFF

v_gene: TRBV3-1
abundance: few
j_gene: TRBJ2-4
d_gene: TRBD1
len: 16
CDR3nt: TGTGCCAGCAGCCAGCTCACACAGGGGGCGAAAAACATTCAGTACTTC
CDR3aa: CASSQLTQGAKNIQYF

v_gene: TRBV6-6
abundance: -
j_gene: TRBJ2-1
d_gene: -
len: 13
CDR3nt: TGTGCCAGCCAGTTCAGCTCCTACAATGAGCAGTTCTTC
CDR3aa: CASQFSSYNEQFF

v_gene: TRBV10-3
abundance: -
j_gene: TRBJ2-3
d_gene: -
len: 11
CDR3nt: TGTGCCATCAATGGCGGAGATACGCAGTATTTT
CDR3aa: CAINGGDTQYF

v_gene: TRBV3-1
abundance: few
j_gene: TRBJ1-6
d_gene: TRBD1
len: 14
CDR3nt: TGTGCCAGCAGCCAGGGACAGGGGAAGTCACCCCTCCACTTT
CDR3aa: CASSQGQGKSPLHF

v_gene: TRBV4-1
abundance: once
j_gene: TRBJ2-3
d_gene: -
len: 13
CDR3nt: TGCGCCAGCAGCCAGGCAGAGGGAGATACGCAGTATTTT
CDR3aa: CASSQAEGDTQYF

v_gene: TRBV12-3/TRBV12-4
abundance: -
j_gene: TRBJ2-2
d_gene: -
len: 15
CDR3nt: TGTGCCAGCAGGATAGAACAGGTCAACACCGGGGAGCTGTTTTTT
CDR3aa: CASRIEQVNTGELFF

v_gene: TRBV5-1
abundance: -
j_gene: TRBJ1-5
d_gene: TRBD1
len: 14
CDR3nt: TGCGCCAGCAGCTTTGACAGGGGTGGGCAGCCCCAGCATTTT
CDR3aa: CASSFDRGGQPQHF

v_gene: TRBV28
abundance: -
j_gene: TRBJ2-3
d_gene: -
len: 15
CDR3nt: TGTGCCACCAGGTTGAGCGGAAGGGGCACAGATACGCAGTATTTT
CDR3aa: CATRLSGRGTDTQYF

v_gene: TRBV20-1
abundance: -
j_gene: TRBJ1-2
d_gene: -
len: 13
CDR3nt: TGCAGTGTTGCCCCTAGTGGTCACTATGGCTACACCTTC
CDR3aa: CSVAPSGHYGYTF

v_gene: TRBV6-5
abundance: -
j_gene: TRBJ1-2
d_gene: TRBD1
len: 15
CDR3nt: TGTGCCAGCAGTGCTTCCGGGACAGGGGGCTATGGCTACATCTTC
CDR3aa: CASSASGTGGYGYIF

v_gene: TRBV27
abundance: few
j_gene: TRBJ1-1
d_gene: -
len: 14
CDR3nt: TGTGCCAGCAACCTGGAGGTTTTGAACACTGAAGCTTTCTTT
CDR3aa: CASNLEVLNTEAFF

v_gene: TRBV27
abundance: -
j_gene: TRBJ2-7
d_gene: TRBD1
len: 16
CDR3nt: TGTGCCAGCAGTTTAGCGGCCGGGACAGGGCTCTACGAGCAGTACTTC
CDR3aa: CASSLAAGTGLYEQYF

v_gene: TRBV6-2/TRBV6-3
abundance: few
j_gene: TRBJ2-4
d_gene: -
len: 18
CDR3nt: TGTGCCAGCAGTGACCTCCTTAGACAGACGCTAGCCAAAAACATTCAGTACTTC
CDR3aa: CASSDLLRQTLAKNIQYF

v_gene: TRBV6-5
abundance: -
j_gene: TRBJ1-2
d_gene: -
len: 14
CDR3nt: TGTGCCAGCAGTTACTCGAAGGGGGGGTATGGCTACACCTTC
CDR3aa: CASSYSKGGYGYTF

v_gene: TRBV6-5
abundance: few
j_gene: TRBJ2-2
d_gene: TRBD1
len: 14
CDR3nt: TGTGCCAGCACTAGACAGGGGGGCACCGGGGAGCTGTTTTTT
CDR3aa: CASTRQGGTGELFF

v_gene: TRBV6-5
abundance: -
j_gene: TRBJ1-6
d_gene: TRBD1
len: 19
CDR3nt: TGTGCCAGCAGACGACAGGGAATAAGCCATAGCTCCTATAATTCACCCCTCCACTTT
CDR3aa: CASRRQGISHSSYNSPLHF

v_gene: TRBV24-1
abundance: -
j_gene: TRBJ2-1
d_gene: TRBD2
len: 19
CDR3nt: TGTGCCACCAGTGATTTCGCAGCGGGAGGAGGGAGCTCCTACAATGAGCAGTTCTTC
CDR3aa: CATSDFAAGGGSSYNEQFF

v_gene: TRBV20-1
abundance: -
j_gene: TRBJ2-7
d_gene: -
len: 14
CDR3nt: TGCAGTGCTAGAGATCAAAGGCGGGCCTACGAGCAGTACTTC
CDR3aa: CSARDQRRAYEQYF

v_gene: TRBV20-1
abundance: few
j_gene: TRBJ1-5
d_gene: TRBD1
len: 16
CDR3nt: TGCAGTGCTAGGGGGACAGGGCGTAGATTGGATCAGCCCCAGCATTTT
CDR3aa: CSARGTGRRLDQPQHF

v_gene: TRBV18
abundance: -
j_gene: TRBJ1-1
d_gene: -
len: 15
CDR3nt: TGTGCCAGCTCACCAACCGTAGCGACCAACACTGAAGCTTTCTTT
CDR3aa: CASSPTVATNTEAFF

v_gene: TRBV7-2
abundance: -
j_gene: TRBJ2-3
d_gene: TRBD2
len: 18
CDR3nt: TGTGCCAGCAGCCCTAGAGGGGCTAGCGGGACCAGCACAGATACGCAGTATTTT
CDR3aa: CASSPRGASGTSTDTQYF

v_gene: TRBV20-1
abundance: -
j_gene: TRBJ1-2
d_gene: -
len: 12
CDR3nt: TGCAGTGCTAGGGAAGGGGGCTATGGCTACACCTTC
CDR3aa: CSAREGGYGYTF

v_gene: TRBV12-5
abundance: -
j_gene: TRBJ1-1
d_gene: TRBD1
len: 14
CDR3nt: TGTGCTAGTGGTTTGACAGGGGAGGCCACTGAAGCTTTCTTT
CDR3aa: CASGLTGEATEAFF

v_gene: TRBV4-2
abundance: few
j_gene: TRBJ2-7
d_gene: -
len: 16
CDR3nt: TGTGCCAGCAGCCAAATCATCAGGGGGGATGCCTACGAGCAGTACTTC
CDR3aa: CASSQIIRGDAYEQYF

v_gene: TRBV12-3/TRBV12-4
abundance: few
j_gene: TRBJ1-6
d_gene: -
len: 13
CDR3nt: TGTGCCAGCAGTAGACGGGCGGATTCACCCCTCCACTTT
CDR3aa: CASSRRADSPLHF

v_gene: TRBV7-9
abundance: few
j_gene: TRBJ1-1
d_gene: -
len: 13
CDR3nt: TGTGCCAGCAGCAGGGGACGGGGAAATGAAGCTTTCTTT
CDR3aa: CASSRGRGNEAFF

v_gene: TRBV9
abundance: -
j_gene: TRBJ1-3
d_gene: -
len: 15
CDR3nt: TGTGCCAGCAGCGAACGGACTACAGGGAGAAACACCATATATTTT
CDR3aa: CASSERTTGRNTIYF

v_gene: TRBV7-8
abundance: many
j_gene: TRBJ1-1
d_gene: -
len: 14
CDR3nt: TGTGCCAGCAGCCCAATCAGTGATGCAACTGAAGCTTTCTTT
CDR3aa: CASSPISDATEAFF

v_gene: TRBV20-1
abundance: few
j_gene: TRBJ2-3
d_gene: -
len: 11
CDR3nt: TGCAGTGCTAGGCTCACAGATACGCAGTATTTT
CDR3aa: CSARLTDTQYF

v_gene: TRBV5-6
abundance: -
j_gene: TRBJ2-5
d_gene: TRBD2
len: 16
CDR3nt: TGTGCCAGCAGCGTCAGTCTAGCGGGAGTACAAGAGACCCAGTACTTC
CDR3aa: CASSVSLAGVQETQYF

v_gene: TRBV20-1
abundance: -
j_gene: TRBJ2-3
d_gene: TRBD2
len: 17
CDR3nt: TGCAGTGCTAGTCCAGCGGGAGGTACCTATTACACAGATACGCAGTATTTT
CDR3aa: CSASPAGGTYYTDTQYF

v_gene: TRBV12-3/TRBV12-4
abundance: few
j_gene: TRBJ2-5
d_gene: TRBD2
len: 16
CDR3nt: TGTGCCAGCAGACTCGGACTAGCGGGAGAACAAGAGACCCAGTACTTC
CDR3aa: CASRLGLAGEQETQYF

v_gene: TRBV12-3/TRBV12-4
abundance: few
j_gene: TRBJ2-1
d_gene: TRBD1
len: 14
CDR3nt: TGTGCCAGCAGTCAAGACAGGGTGTACAATGAGCAGTTCTTC
CDR3aa: CASSQDRVYNEQFF

v_gene: TRBV20-1
abundance: few
j_gene: TRBJ2-5
d_gene: -
len: 12
CDR3nt: TGCAGTGCTTGGGACTACCAAGAGACCCAGTACTTC
CDR3aa: CSAWDYQETQYF

v_gene: TRBV10-3
abundance: -
j_gene: TRBJ1-2
d_gene: -
len: 13
CDR3nt: TGTGCCACTCAAGACAGTGTGGGCTATGGCTACACCTTC
CDR3aa: CATQDSVGYGYTF

v_gene: TRBV10-3
abundance: -
j_gene: TRBJ1-6
d_gene: -
len: 17
CDR3nt: TGTGCCATCAGTGACAAGACGGCTAGCTCCTATAATTCACCCCTCCACTTT
CDR3aa: CAISDKTASSYNSPLHF

v_gene: TRBV5-1
abundance: many
j_gene: TRBJ1-5
d_gene: TRBD1
len: 15
CDR3nt: TGCGCCAGCAGCGTCGGGACAGGGAGCAATCAGCCCCAGCATTTT
CDR3aa: CASSVGTGSNQPQHF

v_gene: TRBV5-1
abundance: few
j_gene: TRBJ2-6
d_gene: -
len: 15
CDR3nt: TGCGCCAGCAGCCCGAGGTATTCTGGGGCCAACGTCCTGACTTTC
CDR3aa: CASSPRYSGANVLTF

v_gene: TRBV5-1
abundance: -
j_gene: TRBJ1-5
d_gene: -
len: 13
CDR3nt: TGCGCCAGCACCCTGGCAGGGAGGCCGCCCCAGCATTTT
CDR3aa: CASTLAGRPPQHF

v_gene: TRBV27
abundance: few
j_gene: TRBJ1-1
d_gene: -
len: 15
CDR3nt: TGTGCCAGCAGTTTATTTTTTCCGGTGAACACTGAAGCTTTCTTT
CDR3aa: CASSLFFPVNTEAFF